One and the same sample provided the 25 T cell receptor beta chains below, sequenced in a study of shared clonotypes between healthy human individuals. Sequencing was performed with immunoSEQ multiplex PCR; in TCRdb, only in-frame clones are kept and a portion is missing. Of millions of clones in the sample, 85% to 95% were seen once. The sequenced sample was naive CD4+ T cells from PBMCs. Subset noted: CD45RA+ positively selected. The receptors shown here come from a man in his late teens or twenties in good health. Some clones in this sample may be carry-over from other donors' samples.

V gene TRBV10-3 combines with J gene TRBJ1-2; no clear D gene. Germline values: CDR1 ENHRY, CDR2 SYGVKD. Trimming took 7 bases from V and 0 from J, leaving 15 bases between them. The CDR3 sequence is 15 residues long. Here the CDR3 reads CAINKQDTANYGYTF. The CDR3 nucleotides are TGTGCCATCAACAAGCAGGATACCGCTAACTATGGCTACACCTTC.

This chain connects TRBV28 to TRBJ1-1, with D hard to call. Germline V lookup: CDR1 MDHEN, CDR2 SYDVKM. The V end was cut by 6 bases, the J end by 7 bases, with 21 bases between. This CDR3 has 15 amino acids. CDR3 in amino acids: CASRPDTLGDHEAFF. In nucleotides, the CDR3 is TGTGCCAGCAGGCCAGATACCTTGGGCGATCATGAAGCTTTCTTT.

The rearrangement joins TRBV29-1 to TRBJ1-5; D gene uncertain. Germline V gene data show CDR1 as SQVTM and CDR2 as ANQGSEA. V was clipped by 7 bases and J by 7 bases, with 20 bases between them. The CDR3 totals 14 residues. CDR3 sequence: CSASGDGGMQPQHF. The DNA for the CDR3 is TGCAGCGCCTCGGGTGACGGAGGGATGCAGCCCCAGCATTTT.

Turning to this clone: Other DNA sequences of this sample code for an identical CDR3. This sequence joins TRBV6-5 and TRBJ2-3; D call uncertain. CDR3 length: 13 amino acids. V dropped 0 bases and J dropped 6 bases, with 7 bases sitting between them. Germline V gene sequence: CDR1 MNHEY, CDR2 SVGAGI. CDR3 region: CASSYSELDTQYF. In nucleotides, the CDR3 is TGTGCCAGCAGTTACTCGGAATTGGATACGCAGTATTTT.

The chain has TRBV6-1 and TRBJ1-1, with a tentative D call TRBD1 (5 bases). Germline CDR1 is MNHNS and CDR2 is SASEGT. V lost 5 bases and J lost 0, with 13 bases in between. CDR3 length: 15 residues. Written as DNA, the CDR3 is TGTGCCAGCAGTCGATTGACAGATATGAACACTGAAGCTTTCTTT. It specifies CASSRLTDMNTEAFF.

The chain links TRBV19 to TRBJ1-2; D uncertain. The CDR3 extends over 13 amino acids. Trimming shortened V by 10 bases and J by 4 bases, and 16 bases separated the two germline ends. Germline V CDR1 and CDR2: LNHDA, SQIVND (reference sequence). Written as DNA, the CDR3 is TGTGCCACCCAGACTGGGGAAATCTATGGCTACACCTTC. It is translated as CATQTGEIYGYTF.

The chain recombines TRBV10-3 with TRBJ2-5, with D possibly TRBD1 on 7 matching bases. The DNA end is more similar to TRBJ2-7, so the J call may be wrong. CDR1 ENHRY and CDR2 SYGVKD come from the germline V gene. CDR3 length: 14 amino acids. The CDR3 region is CAISPIRGDYEQYF. DNA for the CDR3: TGTGCCATCAGTCCCATCAGGGGGGACTACGAGCAGTACTTC.

V is TRBV9 and J is TRBJ2-2, with 10 bases matching TRBD1. CDR1 is SGDLS and CDR2 is YYNGEE in the germline V gene. The CDR3 is 15 residues long. V trimming: 3 bases; J trimming: 5 bases; junction bases outside the gene matches: 4. Written as DNA, the CDR3 is TGTGCCAGCAGCGCCGGGACAGGGGAAACCGGGGAGCTGTTTTTT. Its protein is CASSAGTGETGELFF.

The chain uses TRBV6-1 and TRBJ2-7; D ambiguous. The CDR3 runs to 14 residues. CDR1 and CDR2 (germline): MNHNS, SASEGT. The V end was cut by 7 bases, the J end by 6 bases, with 19 bases between. In nucleotides, the CDR3 is TGTGCCAGCATATTTGGGCAGACCTTAGGCGAGCAGTACTTC. Encoded protein: CASIFGQTLGEQYF.

V and J are TRBV4-3 and TRBJ2-7; 10 positions agree with TRBD2. Per the germline V gene, CDR1 is LGHNA and CDR2 is YSLEER. With 3 bases clipped from V and 5 bases from J, the junction kept 13 bases outside the gene matches. The CDR3 has 17 amino acids. In nucleotides, the CDR3 is TGCGCCAGCAGCCAGGACCTGGCTAGCGGGAGAACGAACGAGCAGTACTTC. As protein: CASSQDLASGRTNEQYF.

CDR3 in amino acids: CASSQQTGEGTEAFF. The DNA for the CDR3 is TGCGCCAGCAGCCAGCAGACAGGGGAGGGCACTGAAGCTTTCTTT. V is TRBV5-1 and J is TRBJ1-1; TRBD1 matches at 8 bases. The CDR3 is made up of 15 amino acids. Germline V gives CDR1 SGHRS, CDR2 YFSETQ. Trimming cost V 4 bases and J 4 bases; bases outside gene matches: 9.

This chain joins TRBV5-4 and TRBJ2-5; 7 bases match TRBD2. This CDR3 spans 16 amino acids. Per germline, CDR1 SGHNT and CDR2 YYREEE (reference sequence). V shed 4 bases and J 4 bases; nucleotides not matched to a gene: 13. The DNA of the CDR3 is TGTGCCAGCAGCCTGGAACTAGCGAGAGTCGGAGAGACCCAGTACTTC. Its protein product is CASSLELARVGETQYF.

This chain links TRBV7-7 with TRBJ2-2; 13 bases match TRBD2. Trimming cost V 5 bases and J 4 bases; bases outside gene matches: 4. CDR3 length: 16 residues. Germline V gene lookup returns CDR1 SSHAT and CDR2 FNYEAQ (reference sequence). In DNA, the CDR3 is TGTGCCAGCAGCCTAGGACTAGCGGGAGCCACCGGGGAGCTGTTTTTT. This gives the protein CASSLGLAGATGELFF.

This rearrangement joins TRBV14 to TRBJ2-6; possibly TRBD1 for D (6 bases). The CDR3 consists of 18 residues. V lost 5 bases to trimming and J lost 0 bases, with 17 bases between them. Looked up from germline, CDR1 is SGHDN and CDR2 is FVKESK. The chain's CDR3 is CASSNRRGRASGANVLTF. The CDR3, as DNA: TGTGCCAGCAGCAATCGCAGGGGCCGAGCCTCTGGGGCCAACGTCCTGACTTTC.

This chain links TRBV5-1 with TRBJ2-1; D uncertain. The V gene lost 4 bases and the J gene lost 6 bases, with 11 bases spanning the gap. Germline V gene sequence: CDR1 SGHRS, CDR2 YFSETQ. This CDR3 is built from 13 residues. CDR3 nucleotides: TGCGCCAGCAGCAAACCCGCAAGCAATGAGCAGTTCTTC. Translation gives CASSKPASNEQFF.

This chain uses TRBV10-3 with TRBJ2-2; 10 bases match TRBD2. After removal of 5 bases from V and 7 bases from J, the junction contained 4 bases not matched to a gene. The germline gives CDR1 ENHRY, CDR2 SYGVKD. CDR3 length: 14 amino acids. CDR3 in amino acids: CAISPGLAIGELFF. The CDR3 DNA reads as TGTGCCATCAGTCCGGGACTAGCGATCGGGGAGCTGTTTTTT.

This sequence joins TRBV5-1 and TRBJ2-3; the D gene is possibly TRBD1 (5 bases). Looked up from germline, CDR1 is SGHRS and CDR2 is YFSETQ. The CDR3 spans 14 residues. V lost 0 bases to trimming and J lost 5 bases, with 10 bases between them. The CDR3 here is CASSLVVGEDTQYF. CDR3 DNA sequence: TGCGCCAGCAGCTTGGTAGTAGGGGAAGATACGCAGTATTTT.

The chain recombines TRBV6-1 with TRBJ2-2, with 13 nucleotides matching TRBD2. The CDR3 spans 17 residues. J gave up 2 bases and V 4 bases, and 4 bases lay outside the gene matches. CDR1 is MNHNS, CDR2 SASEGT, per germline. The CDR3 DNA reads TGTGCCAGCAGTGGACGGACTAGCGGGAGTAACACCGGGGAGCTGTTTTTT. Its protein product is CASSGRTSGSNTGELFF.

The V and J genes are TRBV28 and TRBJ2-1; 10 positions agree with TRBD1. Germline trimming cut 4 bases from V and 9 bases from J; bases unmatched to any gene: 12. Germline V lookup: CDR1 MDHEN, CDR2 SYDVKM. The CDR3 spans 16 residues. The CDR3 loop is CASSSWDRGSDSEQFF. CDR3 sequence (DNA): TGTGCCAGCAGTTCCTGGGACAGGGGCTCGGACAGTGAGCAGTTCTTC.

This chain links TRBV7-8 with TRBJ1-2, with 7 bases that match TRBD1. In germline, CDR1 is SGHVS, CDR2 FQNEAQ. CDR3 length: 15 residues. The junction had 7 bases not matched to a gene; V was cut back by 4 bases and J by 2 bases. In DNA, the CDR3 is TGTGCCAGCAGCTCTGGACAGGCGTTAAACTATGGCTACACCTTC. Its translation: CASSSGQALNYGYTF. The full variable domain, completed using reference TRBV7-8 and TRBJ1-2, is GAGVSQSPRYKVAKRGQDVALRCDPISGHVSLFWYQQALGQGPEFLTYFQNEAQLDKSGLPSDRFFAERPEGSVSTLKIQRTQQEDSAVYLCASSSGQALNYGYTFGSGTRLTVV.

This sequence joins TRBV18 and TRBJ2-1, with 7 nucleotides matching TRBD2. J gave up 4 bases and V 2 bases, and 11 bases lay outside the gene matches. In germline, CDR1 is KGHSH, CDR2 LQKENI. This CDR3 has 17 residues. DNA of the CDR3: TGTGCCAGCTCACCAAATGTTGTTCTAGCGGATTACAATGAGCAGTTCTTC. Protein product: CASSPNVVLADYNEQFF.

This rearrangement joins TRBV10-1 to TRBJ1-3; D unclear. V dropped 8 bases and J dropped 3 bases, with 5 bases sitting between them. Germline lookup yields CDR1 WNHNN and CDR2 SYGVQD (reference sequence). The CDR3 has 11 residues. This CDR3 reads CASPCGNTIYF. Written as DNA, the CDR3 is TGCGCCAGCCCTTGTGGAAACACCATATATTTT.

The chain joins TRBV30 to TRBJ2-2; the D is unclear. CDR1 and CDR2 from the germline V gene are GTSNPN and SVGIG (reference sequence). This CDR3 contains 13 residues. Trimming left V 2 bases short and J 7 bases short, with 11 bases between. CDR3: CAWSTRFNGELFF. In DNA, the CDR3 is TGTGCCTGGAGTACACGATTTAACGGGGAGCTGTTTTTT.

This clone was counted once. The V and J genes are TRBV27 and TRBJ1-3, with D hard to call. Germline CDR1 reads MNHEY; CDR2 reads SMNVEV (reference sequence). With 2 bases removed from V and 8 bases from J, the gap between germline ends came to 16 bases. The CDR3 covers 15 residues. Written as DNA, the CDR3 is TGTGCCAGCAGTTTAGGACCGTCCATGGTGGACACCATATATTTT. It encodes CASSLGPSMVDTIYF.

The CDR3, as DNA: TGTGCCAGCACCTTAAGGCAGGGGTATGGCTACACCTTC. Protein sequence: CASTLRQGYGYTF. This chain links TRBV6-5 with TRBJ1-2, with D possibly matching TRBD1 (6 bases). The length of the CDR3 is 13 residues. The V gene lost 7 bases and the J gene lost 5 bases, with 14 bases spanning the gap. The germline gives CDR1 MNHEY, CDR2 SVGAGI.